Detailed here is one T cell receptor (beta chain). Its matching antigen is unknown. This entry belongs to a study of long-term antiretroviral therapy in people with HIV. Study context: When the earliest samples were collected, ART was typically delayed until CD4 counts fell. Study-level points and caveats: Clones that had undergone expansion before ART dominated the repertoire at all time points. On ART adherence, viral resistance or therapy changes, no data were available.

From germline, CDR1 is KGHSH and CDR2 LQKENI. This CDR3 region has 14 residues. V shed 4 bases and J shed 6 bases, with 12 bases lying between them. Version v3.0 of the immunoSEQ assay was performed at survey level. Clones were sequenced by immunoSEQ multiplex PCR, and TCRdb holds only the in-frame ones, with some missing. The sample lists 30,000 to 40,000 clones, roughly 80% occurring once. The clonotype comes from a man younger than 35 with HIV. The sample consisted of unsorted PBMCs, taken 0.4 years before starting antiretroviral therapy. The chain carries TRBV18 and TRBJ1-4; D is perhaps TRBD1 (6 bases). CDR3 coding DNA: TGTGCCAGCTCACTTGGGACACGGGATGAAAAACTGTTTTTT. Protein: CASSLGTRDEKLFF.